The 21 T cell receptor beta chains below all came from one sample that was sequenced in a study of long-term antiretroviral therapy in people with HIV. A v3.0 immunoSEQ assay was performed at survey level. Some clones are missing from TCRdb's copy, which holds only in-frame ones; the method was immunoSEQ multiplex PCR. This sample has 25,000 to 30,000 clones, with approximately 90% found just once. Sequencing was performed on unsorted PBMCs, taken just over 2.6 years after starting antiretroviral therapy. Receptor source: a man aged 40-55 years with HIV.

The CDR3 nucleotides read TGTGCCTGGAACTCCAAAGGGGCCGACAGGGAGAAATCTAATTCACCCCTCCACTTT. It encodes CAWNSKGADREKSNSPLHF. The gene calls are TRBV30 and TRBJ1-6; 7 bases are a match to TRBD1. CDR3 length: 19 residues. Per germline, CDR1 GTSNPN and CDR2 SVGIG (reference sequence). Unmatched junction bases numbered 21, after V lost 4 bases and J lost 6 bases.

The chain recombines TRBV11-2 with TRBJ2-2; 9 nucleotides match TRBD2. The CDR3 extends over 15 amino acids. Losses at the gene ends were 1 base for V and 8 bases for J; bases not matched to a gene: 5. Per germline, CDR1 SGHAT and CDR2 FQNNGV. The CDR3 spells CASSLGGRATGELFF. The CDR3, as DNA: TGTGCCAGCAGCTTAGGCGGGAGGGCCACTGGGGAGCTGTTTTTT.

This CDR3 is CASFRRRDQFLYEQYF. CDR3 nucleotides: TGTGCCAGCTTCCGGAGGCGGGATCAATTTCTCTACGAGCAGTACTTC. This chain connects TRBV11-2 to TRBJ2-7, with D perhaps matching TRBD2 (6 bases). The V gene's germline CDR1 is SGHAT and CDR2 FQNNGV. Trimming cost V 8 bases and J 3 bases, with 23 bases left between them. CDR3 length equals 16 residues.

The rearrangement links TRBV28 to TRBJ2-7; 12 bases agree with TRBD1. The germline gives CDR1 MDHEN, CDR2 SYDVKM. V lost 2 bases and J lost 1; bases outside the gene matches: 6. This CDR3 spans 17 amino acids. CDR3 sequence: CASSLGTGGFRSYEQYF. The DNA for the CDR3 is TGTGCCAGCAGTTTAGGGACAGGGGGCTTTCGTTCCTACGAGCAGTACTTC.

The rearrangement uses TRBV27 and TRBJ2-1, with D possibly matching TRBD1 (6 bases). CDR1 MNHEY and CDR2 SMNVEV come from the germline V gene (reference sequence). The CDR3 is 17 amino acids. Between the trimmed V and J ends, which lost 6 bases and 5 bases, there was a span of 23 bases. DNA for the CDR3: TGTGCCAGCAGGGCTCTCACAGGGAAGGCCCTTAACAATGAGCAGTTCTTC. Protein sequence: CASRALTGKALNNEQFF.

The rearrangement uses TRBV7-3 and TRBJ2-3; D perhaps matches TRBD2 (5 bases). Germline-derived CDR1 and CDR2 are SGHTA and FQGTGA. V lost 0 bases and J lost 0, with 10 bases in between. This CDR3 is built from 16 residues. CDR3 coding DNA: TGTGCCAGCAGCTTAACCGGGGAATTTAGCACAGATACGCAGTATTTT. It encodes CASSLTGEFSTDTQYF.

The CDR3 nucleotides are TGCAGCGCGCCCGGGACAGATACAGATACGCAGTATTTT. The encoded protein is CSAPGTDTDTQYF. The rearrangement joins TRBV29-1 to TRBJ2-3, with 7 bases lining up with TRBD1. The germline V gene has CDR1 SQVTM and CDR2 ANQGSEA. This CDR3 is 13 amino acids long. The J segment lost 3 bases and the V segment lost 7 bases, leaving 7 bases of the junction unmatched.

The count of this clone is one. CDR3 sequence: CASSLLGGELNEQFF. DNA of the CDR3: TGCGCCAGCAGCTTGCTCGGGGGAGAGCTAAATGAGCAGTTCTTC. The V and J genes are TRBV5-1 and TRBJ2-1, with D perhaps TRBD2 (6 bases). This CDR3 is 15 amino acids long. Germline V gene data show CDR1 as SGHRS and CDR2 as YFSETQ. Trimming left V 1 base short and J 7 bases short, with 15 bases between.

The CDR3 DNA sequence: TGTGCCAGCAGCCCGAGGGCGGCCTACGAGCAGTACTTC. This encodes CASSPRAAYEQYF. This sequence joins TRBV14 and TRBJ2-7; weak D call: TRBD2 (5 bases). This CDR3 comprises 13 residues. The germline gives CDR1 SGHDN, CDR2 FVKESK. V shed 4 bases and J shed 2 bases, with 9 bases lying between them.

This clone was picked up a small number of times. The V and J genes are TRBV10-3 and TRBJ1-1; no clear D. Germline V gene data show CDR1 as ENHRY and CDR2 as SYGVKD. Trimming left V 2 bases short and J 9 bases short, with 13 bases between. The CDR3 has 13 amino acids. In nucleotides, the CDR3 is TGTGCCATCAGTGAGGAACCGGGGTCTAAAGCTTTCTTT. This encodes CAISEEPGSKAFF.

The J gene is TRBJ1-5, the V gene TRBV28, with D maybe TRBD1 (5 bases). V lost 3 bases and J lost 2, with 11 bases in between. The CDR3 is made up of 15 amino acids. Per germline, CDR1 MDHEN and CDR2 SYDVKM. The CDR3 nucleotides read TGTGCCAGCAGTTTCATTGGGGCGGGCAATCAGCCCCAGCATTTT. This translates into CASSFIGAGNQPQHF.

The rearrangement uses TRBV18 and TRBJ1-6; TRBD1 matches 10 bases. The V segment lost 3 bases and the J segment 9 bases; nucleotides outside the gene matches: 2. CDR3 length equals 14 residues. Germline V gene lookup returns CDR1 KGHSH and CDR2 LQKENI. CDR3 sequence reads: CASSPDRGGSPLHF. The CDR3 coding sequence is TGTGCCAGCTCACCGGACAGGGGGGGTTCACCCCTCCACTTT.

The chain carries TRBV30 and TRBJ2-6; D perhaps matches TRBD1 (6 bases). The V gene lost 3 bases and the J gene lost 3 bases, with 12 bases spanning the gap. The germline CDR1 and CDR2 sequences are GTSNPN and SVGIG (reference sequence). This CDR3 has 15 amino acids. The DNA of the CDR3 is TGTGCCTGGAGGCAAACAGGGTTTGGGGCCAACGTCCTGACTTTC. Protein product: CAWRQTGFGANVLTF.

V and J are TRBV4-2 and TRBJ2-3; 7 bases are a match to TRBD2. The germline V gene has CDR1 LGHNA and CDR2 YNFKEQ. V shed 0 bases and J 4 bases; nucleotides not matched to a gene: 4. The CDR3 is made up of 15 amino acids. The CDR3 region has the DNA TGTGCCAGCAGCCAAGATAACCGGGAGGCAGATACGCAGTATTTT. It is translated as CASSQDNREADTQYF.

V usage is TRBV19 and J usage is TRBJ1-5; TRBD1 is a possible D gene (5 bases). The CDR3 is 16 residues long. Germline CDR1 LNHDA, CDR2 SQIVND (reference sequence). The V and J ends lost 3 bases and 0 bases respectively, with 12 bases between them. The CDR3, as DNA: TGTGCCAGTAGTATGAATGGGGGAAATAGCAATCAGCCCCAGCATTTT. Its protein is CASSMNGGNSNQPQHF.

V gene TRBV13 combines with J gene TRBJ2-3; no clear D. Between the trimmed V and J ends, which lost 5 bases and 7 bases, there was a span of 10 bases. Germline V gene data show CDR1 as PRHDT and CDR2 as FYEKMQ (reference sequence). This CDR3 is 12 amino acids long. CDR3 in amino acids: CASSPSENTQYF. The CDR3 region has the DNA TGTGCCAGCAGCCCATCAGAGAATACGCAGTATTTT.

The gene calls are TRBV28 and TRBJ2-7; 9 nucleotides line up with TRBD1. This CDR3 region has 14 residues. Germline V CDR1 and CDR2: MDHEN, SYDVKM. The ends lost 4 bases at V and 2 bases at J; junction bases unmatched: 3. The CDR3 DNA follows: TGTGCCAGCAGTTCGGGACAGGGTCCCTACGAGCAGTACTTC. This gives the protein CASSSGQGPYEQYF.

The J gene is TRBJ1-3, the V gene TRBV5-6; no firm D call. Germline lookup yields CDR1 SGHDT and CDR2 YYEEEE. The V end was cut by 3 bases, the J end by 2 bases, with 18 bases between. The CDR3 extends over 17 amino acids. CDR3 in amino acids: CASSSGRGVLPGNTIYF. CDR3 coding DNA: TGTGCCAGCAGCTCCGGACGGGGTGTCCTACCTGGAAACACCATATATTTT.

The chain carries TRBV11-2 and TRBJ2-3; D is possibly TRBD2 (5 bases). Germline V lookup: CDR1 SGHAT, CDR2 FQNNGV. Trimming pared 1 base from V and 5 bases from J, leaving 10 bases between. The CDR3 runs 14 residues. DNA of the CDR3: TGTGCCAGCAGCTTAGCGGGGTACCGAGATACGCAGTATTTT. Encoded protein: CASSLAGYRDTQYF.

The chain recombines TRBV7-9 with TRBJ2-2; D remains unclear. Trimming shortened V by 0 bases and J by 4 bases, and 12 bases separated the two germline ends. The CDR3 spans 16 residues. The germline V gene has CDR1 SEHNR and CDR2 FQNEAQ (reference sequence). In DNA form, the CDR3 reads TGTGCCAGCAGCTTAGCGGTGGTCTCCTCCACCGGGGAGCTGTTTTTT. Protein sequence: CASSLAVVSSTGELFF.

This chain joins TRBV7-2 and TRBJ2-5; tentatively, D is TRBD1 or TRBD2 (5 bases each). The CDR3 has 15 amino acids. In germline, CDR1 is SGHTA, CDR2 FQGNSA. Trimming took 8 bases from V and 1 from J, leaving 17 bases between them. The CDR3 reads CASGGTIGAQETQYF. The CDR3 nucleotides read TGTGCCAGCGGGGGTACGATTGGGGCCCAAGAGACCCAGTACTTC. The variable domain in full, with the rest retrieved from reference TRBV7-2 and TRBJ2-5, is GAGVSQSPSNKVTEKGKDVELRCDPISGHTALYWYRQSLGQGLEFLIYFQGNSAPDKSGLPSDRFSAERTGGSVSTLTIQRTQQEDSAVYLCASGGTIGAQETQYFGPGTRLLVL.